This paragraph covers one TCR beta chain sequence. Its cognate antigen is unknown. The sample comes from a study of cytomegalovirus exposure and HLA in healthy donors. General study findings and limits: A later analysis linked a missense variant in DCLRE1C to the trimming of TCR beta V and J genes.

The germline V gene has CDR1 SGHDN and CDR2 FVKESK. V lost 1 base to trimming and J lost 0 bases, with 10 bases between them. The CDR3 spans 15 residues. The PCR had 60 Vbeta and 13 Jbeta primers. Original data processing: An analysis performed later counted 70 million to 90 million unique TCR beta chains (roughly 9.9 million of them shared). Produced via immunoSEQ multiplex PCR; TCRdb's table is partial and in-frame only. V, J and clone size are taken as reported in that table, and D and trimming were inferred from the DNA itself. Of over 100,000 clones listed, under 90% are singletons. The sample taken for sequencing was PBMCs. The V call is TRBV14, the J call TRBJ2-7; perhaps TRBD2 as D (6 bases). This clonotype was obtained from a woman in her twenties or thirties in good health and CMV-seronegative. The CDR3 region is CASSQVVGGSYEQYF. The CDR3 nucleotides read TGTGCCAGCAGCCAAGTAGTGGGAGGCTCCTACGAGCAGTACTTC. The variable domain in full, completed from reference TRBV14 and TRBJ2-7, reads EAGVTQFPSHSVIEKGQTVTLRCDPISGHDNLYWYRRVMGKEIKFLLHFVKESKQDESGMPNNRFLAERTGGTYSTLKVQPAELEDSGVYFCASSQVVGGSYEQYFGPGTRLTVT.